Listed below are T cell receptor beta chains from one sample, sequenced in a study of shared clonotypes between healthy human individuals. Assay: immunoSEQ multiplex PCR; the TCRdb copy retains only in-frame clones and omits some. This table holds roughly 770,000 clones, about 96% found once. Sequences were obtained from naive CD8+ T cells sorted from blood. Every receptor here comes from a young man in good health. Each CDR3 is given with its conserved first and last residue. A D gene is named only where the DNA matches it firmly. Some rows have no size entry. The others give once, few or many, or a class for an expanded clone.

>TRBV15|NA|NA|TRBJ2-3
TGTGCCACCAGCAGAGACAGGGGAAGAGATACGCAGTATTTT
CATSRDRGRDTQYF
>TRBV11-2|NA|NA|TRBJ1-2
TGTGCCAGCAGCCAGGGCACCTATGGCTACACCTTC
CASSQGTYGYTF
>TRBV28|NA|NA|TRBJ2-3
TGTGCCAGCAGTTACGGGAATACGCAGTATTTT
CASSYGNTQYF
>TRBV27|TRBD1|NA|TRBJ2-7
TGTGCCAGCAGCCGCAGTGCCCCCGGGACAGCTTCCTACGAGCAGTACTTC
CASSRSAPGTASYEQYF
>TRBV7-9|TRBD2|once|TRBJ2-7
TGTGCCAGCAGCTCCAGACTAGCGGGAACTCTAACCTACGAGCAGTACTTC
CASSSRLAGTLTYEQYF
>TRBV11-2|TRBD2|NA|TRBJ2-7
TGTGCCAGCAGCTTAAATCGACGCGGGAGGAACGGAGAGCAGTACTTC
CASSLNRRGRNGEQYF
>TRBV7-2|TRBD2|NA|TRBJ2-3
TGTGCCAGCAGCCCTCTAGCGGGAGCAGATACGCAGTATTTT
CASSPLAGADTQYF
>TRBV14|NA|NA|TRBJ2-1
TGTGCCAGCAGCCAAGATTACGGAGGGGGAAGAGAGCAGTTCTTC
CASSQDYGGGREQFF
>TRBV29-1|NA|NA|TRBJ1-3
TGCAGCGTTGAAAGTCAGGAGTACACCTCTGGAAACACCATATATTTT
CSVESQEYTSGNTIYF
>TRBV12-5|NA|NA|TRBJ1-2
TGTGCTAGTGGTTTGGTAGGGAGATGGTCGGGCTACACCTTC
CASGLVGRWSGYTF
>TRBV6-6|TRBD1|NA|TRBJ1-2
TGTGCCAGCAGTTACGCACCGGGACAGAACTATGGCTACACCTTC
CASSYAPGQNYGYTF
>TRBV7-2|NA|NA|TRBJ2-7
TGTGCCAGCAGCACCTTCGCTGCGGCCGTCTACGAGCAGTACTTC
CASSTFAAAVYEQYF
>TRBV5-6|NA|NA|TRBJ2-7
TGTGCCAGCAGCTTTCCAGGGGCCTACGAGCAGTACTTC
CASSFPGAYEQYF
>TRBV2|TRBD2|NA|TRBJ2-7
TGTGCCAGCAGGCCCGGGACTAGCTACGAGCAGTACTTC
CASRPGTSYEQYF
>TRBV10-3|TRBD1|NA|TRBJ2-1
TGTGCCATCAGTGATTGGGACAGGGGCAGGAACAATGAGCAGTTCTTC
CAISDWDRGRNNEQFF
>TRBV18|NA|NA|TRBJ1-4
TGTGCCAGCTCTCCCACGGGCCTTAATGAAAAACTGTTTTTT
CASSPTGLNEKLFF
>TRBV7-9|NA|NA|TRBJ2-7
TGTGCCAGCAGCCCCAACTACGAGCAGTACTTC
CASSPNYEQYF
>TRBV7-2|NA|NA|TRBJ1-5
TGTGCCAGCAGCTTAGCCCCGAGGCAGCTGAGACAGAGCAGGGGACAGCCCCAGCATTTT
CASSLAPRQLRQSRGQPQHF
>TRBV11-2|TRBD2|NA|TRBJ2-1
TGTGCCAGCAGCTTGATAAGCGGGAGGGCCAATGAGCAGTTCTTC
CASSLISGRANEQFF
>TRBV11-2|NA|NA|TRBJ2-7
TGTGCCAGCAGCTTTCACGGGGGTTTGGCCTACGAGCAGTACTTC
CASSFHGGLAYEQYF
>TRBV27|NA|NA|TRBJ2-7
TGTGCCAGCAGTTTTAACTCCCGCTACGAGCAGTACTTC
CASSFNSRYEQYF
>TRBV7-9|NA|NA|TRBJ2-5
TGTGCCAGCAGCTTGGCGGACAGCCAAGAGACCCAGTACTTC
CASSLADSQETQYF